The clone carrying this TCR beta chain has more than one count but fewer than ten. Its specificity is not known. This CDR3 is 17 amino acids long. Trimming took 8 bases from V and 5 from J, leaving 25 bases between them. This record belongs to a study of T cell repertoires in cytomegalovirus infection. The overall study: Public TCR beta signatures were indicative of both CMV infection and a matching HLA type.

TCRdb redid the calling of the reads with MiXCR, one entry per CDR3 protein. The sample contains about 340,000 distinct CDR3 sequences, 25% to 30% of which appear only once. Whole-study findings and limits: Across the ex vivo response, the dominant clonotypes were HLA-C-restricted CMV-specific TCR beta clonotypes.

J is TRBJ1-5 and V is TRBV12-3 or TRBV12-4; weak D call: TRBD1 (5 bases). The TCR originated in a human donor in good health (CMV status not recorded). Some clones in this sample may be carry-over from other donors' samples. Sequenced material: cultured PBMCs, taken from culture after CMV antigen stimulation. CDR3 loop: CASDLWAGLSKDQPQHF. The DNA of the CDR3 is TGTGCCAGCGACCTTTGGGCAGGGCTCTCAAAGGATCAGCCCCAGCATTTT.